This T cell receptor beta chain was recorded in a study of blood T cell repertoires in COVID-19. Turning to the study itself: Acute-phase and convalescent COVID-19 samples originated in the United States, Italy and Spain. PBMCs, B-cell-depleted T cells, or T cells provided the cDNA or gDNA that made up the material.

The CDR3 covers 15 residues. V was trimmed by 8 bases and J by 4 bases, leaving 18 bases between them. CDR1 is WSHSY and CDR2 is SAAADI in the germline V gene. Per the study methods: It was from reference gene primer amplification that nucleated cell counts were estimated. Sequenced by immunoSEQ multiplex PCR; TCRdb stores in-frame clones only, minus some. D and trimming were read from the DNA, whereas the V and J calls and clone size are those reported in that table. Altogether 250,000 to 300,000 clones are present, less than 90% being singletons, with the ten largest covering approximately 12%. This clone was detected only once. Seattle researchers signed up patients amid active infection and tracked them longitudinally.

The TCR was taken from a woman in her 30s with COVID-19, enrolled during active disease. The sequencing sample was made of peripheral blood. This chain joins TRBV10-2 and TRBJ1-3; the D gene is possibly TRBD1 (5 bases). This chain's CDR3 is CASQRGQGLGNTIYF. The CDR3, as DNA: TGCGCCAGCCAGAGAGGCCAGGGTCTCGGAAACACCATATATTTT.